The T cell receptor (beta chain) described here comes from a study of OX40 agonist ivuxolimab in advanced cancers. About the study as a whole: Ivuxolimab was a fully human IgG2 agonistic monoclonal antibody targeting the costimulatory receptor OX40 (CD134). The paper covers the monotherapy dose-escalation part of the phase I ivuxolimab trial, which included N of about 51 patients. Partial responses occurred in three dose-escalation patients, of whom one had hepatocellular carcinoma and two had cutaneous melanoma. Intravenous ivuxolimab was administered to patients every 2 weeks at six dose levels: 0.01, 0.1, 0.3, 1.5, 3 and 10 mg/kg. Of the 50 to 55 dose-escalation patients, hepatocellular carcinoma was present in approximately 20, melanoma in some 15, renal cell carcinoma in 9 and head and neck cancer in 9. The point of sequencing TCRbeta in the periphery was to test whether ivuxolimab changed TCR sequence diversity and drove clonal T-cell expansion. Patients were allowed to have had prior anti-PD-1, anti-PD-L1 or anti-CTLA-4 therapy, and approximately 40% of the dose-escalation patients had been treated with checkpoint inhibitors. In the dose-escalation cohort, about four fifths of patients were male, and the mean age was 60 years with a range of 23 to 79. The paper's findings and limits, for the study overall: At doses of 0.1 to 3.0 mg/kg, clonal expansion of both CD4+ and CD8+ T cells in blood was seen between baseline and week 6. Antigen specificity was not determined for the clonally expanded peripheral T cells. Low levels of normalized T-cell clonal expansion were also seen in some nonresponding patients. After ivuxolimab, CD8+ T cells had more expanded clones than CD4+ T cells on average. Partial responders in the 0.1-3.0 mg/kg groups had among the lowest normalized peripheral clonal expansion, especially among CD8+ T cells.

Patients with a history of autoimmune disease or receiving systemic immunosuppression were excluded from the trial. Peripheral blood for TCR sequencing was drawn from every dose cohort at baseline, at cycle 4 day 1 and at cycle 7 day 1. The samples were drawn from a first-in-human, open-label, multicenter phase I dose-escalation trial of ivuxolimab. The trial enrolled adults with locally advanced or metastatic head and neck squamous cell, hepatocellular, melanoma or renal cell carcinoma. Before TCR sequencing, CD4+ T cells and CD8+ T cells from peripheral blood were sorted into separate populations. The CDR3 spans 16 residues, from the cysteine through the phenylalanine. The only DNA kept is the CDR3, 48 bases in frame from the first base. V is cut back by 5 bases and J by 4 bases, with 10 bases in the junction unmatched. Sequences SGHNT (CDR1) and YENEEA (CDR2) are obtained from the germline V gene.

Comment on this clone: What antigen it recognizes has not been identified. Base-call qualities are not available, and no considerably larger clone is one nucleotide away.

Genomic DNA was extracted from sorted cells for sequencing of the TCRbeta CDR3 region. The immunoSEQ Assay was used for sequencing of TCRbeta CDR3 regions. The table comes from immuneACCESS by way of TCRdb, which keeps in-frame sequences with V and J called. Part of the clones is missing from these tables; in studies checked, under half for an unresolved V gene and the rest for unknown reasons. Recorded for this sample are approximately 58,000 clones; roughly four fifths of them occurred a single time. Of the sample, 0.75% to 0.8% falls within the top ten clones. Material: CD4+ or CD8+ T cells sorted from blood, obtained in a trial of the OX40 agonist ivuxolimab. This sequence uses TRBV11-3 and TRBJ2-5; TRBD2 fits 10 bases in the junction. The sequence was collected from an adult with an advanced solid tumor such as melanoma, head and neck, liver or kidney cancer. In nucleotides, the sequence is TGTGCCAGCAGCATCTCTAGCGGGGGCCAGGCAGAGACCCAGTACTTC. It translates as CASSISSGGQAETQYF.